The source of this TCR beta chain is a study of blood T cell repertoires in COVID-19. V was shortened by 1 base and J by 2 bases, with 11 bases between the two germline ends. Germline-derived CDR1 and CDR2 are SGHDN and FVKESK. The CDR3 has 16 residues. Repertoires were generated with immunoSEQ multiplex PCR, while TCRdb's copy carries only in-frame clones and drops some. The repertoire holds about 89,000 clones, with about 80% as singletons. The receptor was derived from a human donor in a cohort sampled during active COVID-19. This chain uses TRBV14 with TRBJ1-4, with TRBD1 as a possible D gene (5 bases). Sequencing used peripheral blood. In DNA, the CDR3 is TGTGCCAGCAGCCAAGCCCTAGGGGTCACTAATGAAAAACTGTTTTTT. Translating it yields CASSQALGVTNEKLFF.